The 16 T cell receptor beta chains reported below all come from one sample, sequenced in a study of cytomegalovirus exposure and HLA in healthy donors. The study ran its PCR with 60 Vbeta and 13 Jbeta primers. This table comes from immunoSEQ multiplex PCR, and its TCRdb copy is limited to in-frame clones, with some not included. This table has 200,000 to 250,000 clones, roughly 80% appearing once. Sequences were obtained from PBMCs. The receptors originated from a man under 40 in good health and CMV-seronegative.

The chain carries TRBV25-1 and TRBJ1-2; weak D call: TRBD1 (6 bases). Trimming stripped 8 bases from V and 5 bases from J, with 18 bases between. CDR3 length: 14 residues. Looked up from germline, CDR1 is MGHDK and CDR2 is SYGVNS. CDR3 sequence (DNA): TGTGCCAGCTCGGCAACAGGGTTAGGGTATGGCTACACCTTC. Translating gives CASSATGLGYGYTF.

V and J are TRBV10-3 and TRBJ1-2; D is uncertain. V was shortened by 3 bases and J by 0 bases, with 5 bases between the two germline ends. CDR3 length equals 13 residues. Looked up from germline, CDR1 is ENHRY and CDR2 is SYGVKD. CDR3 loop: CAISETANYGYTF. The CDR3 DNA follows: TGTGCCATCAGTGAAACAGCTAACTATGGCTACACCTTC.

This chain joins TRBV7-9 and TRBJ2-3; the match to TRBD2 covers 7 bases. With 1 base clipped from V and 1 base from J, the junction kept 11 bases outside the gene matches. Germline V gene lookup returns CDR1 SEHNR and CDR2 FQNEAQ (reference sequence). This CDR3 spans 18 amino acids. The CDR3 DNA reads as TGTGCCAGCAGCTTAGACCCATCTAGCGGTAGGCGCACAGATACGCAGTATTTT. It encodes CASSLDPSSGRRTDTQYF.

This chain joins TRBV15 and TRBJ2-2; 7 bases map to TRBD2. Losses at the gene ends were 6 bases for V and 3 bases for J; bases not matched to a gene: 7. The length of the CDR3 is 15 residues. The germline CDR1 and CDR2 sequences are LNHNV and YYDKDF (reference sequence). The CDR3 bases are TGTGCCACCAGTCATTTTGGGGGGGACACCGGGGAGCTGTTTTTT. It yields the protein CATSHFGGDTGELFF. The whole variable domain, remainder taken from reference TRBV15 and TRBJ2-2, is DAMVIQNPRYQVTQFGKPVTLSCSQTLNHNVMYWYQQKSSQAPKLLFHYYDKDFNNEADTPDNFQSRRPNTSFCFLDIRSPGLGDTAMYLCATSHFGGDTGELFFGEGSRLTVL.

The CDR3 protein is CASSGGGDRYNEQFF. Written as DNA, the CDR3 is TGTGCCAGCAGTGGAGGAGGGGACCGCTACAATGAGCAGTTCTTC. The V call is TRBV6-1, the J call TRBJ2-1; D perhaps matches TRBD2 (6 bases). Germline values: CDR1 MNHNS, CDR2 SASEGT. The length of the CDR3 is 15 residues. V lost 4 bases and J lost 3, with 13 bases in between.

The chain carries TRBV5-1 and TRBJ2-1; 10 bases are shared with TRBD1. The length of the CDR3 is 13 residues. Germline CDR1 SGHRS, CDR2 YFSETQ. J was trimmed by 9 bases and V by 7 bases; bases with no gene match: 7. The DNA of the CDR3 is TGCGCCAGCTCCGGGACAGGGGTGAGTGAGCAGTTCTTC. This gives the protein CASSGTGVSEQFF.

J is TRBJ1-1 and V is TRBV19; 10 nucleotides match TRBD1. Germline CDR1 reads LNHDA; CDR2 reads SQIVND (reference sequence). CDR3 length equals 17 residues. The J segment lost 5 bases and the V segment lost 2 bases, leaving 11 bases of the junction unmatched. This CDR3 reads CASSIRGAGQGNTEAFF. Written as DNA, the CDR3 is TGTGCCAGTAGTATAAGGGGGGCGGGACAGGGGAATACTGAAGCTTTCTTT.

A few counts support this clone. The chain carries TRBV7-9 and TRBJ1-2, with 8 bases fitting TRBD1. The J segment lost 7 bases and the V segment lost 11 bases, leaving 9 bases of the junction unmatched. Germline V lookup: CDR1 SEHNR, CDR2 FQNEAQ (reference sequence). CDR3 length equals 12 residues. The DNA of the CDR3 is TGTGCCGGTGGAGTCACAGGGGGTGGCTACACCTTC. It translates to CAGGVTGGGYTF.

The chain carries TRBV4-1 and TRBJ1-2; tentative D call: TRBD1 (6 bases). Germline-derived CDR1 and CDR2 are MGHRA and YSYEKL. The CDR3 has 16 amino acids. The V and J ends lost 3 bases and 3 bases respectively, with 17 bases between them. CDR3 amino acids: CASSHSGVSGDYGYTF. The CDR3 bases are TGCGCCAGCAGCCACTCAGGCGTGTCAGGGGACTATGGCTACACCTTC.

A word on this clone: Germline and junction disagree at one end, which may indicate a read error. The V call is TRBV7-7, the J call TRBJ2-7; 7 bases match TRBD1. CDR3 length: 16 residues. In germline, CDR1 is SSHAT, CDR2 FNYEAQ (reference sequence). The CDR3 reads CASSLGPTGLFNEQYF. The CDR3 DNA follows: TGTGCTAGCAGCTTAGGCCCGACAGGGTTGTTCAACGAGCAGTACTTC.

This clone has just a few counts. V usage is TRBV11-2 and J usage is TRBJ1-4; perhaps TRBD1 as D (5 bases). Germline CDR1 and CDR2: SGHAT and FQNNGV. The CDR3 spans 15 residues. V gave up 1 base and J gave up 7 bases, with 13 bases separating them. The CDR3 spells CASSLGGGIGEKLFF. The CDR3 DNA sequence: TGTGCCAGCAGCTTAGGCGGGGGAATTGGTGAAAAACTGTTTTTT.

A few counts support this clone. J is TRBJ2-1 and V is TRBV28; D is perhaps TRBD2 (7 bases). Germline V gene lookup returns CDR1 MDHEN and CDR2 SYDVKM. V was clipped by 6 bases and J by 8 bases, with 20 bases between them. CDR3 length equals 15 residues. CDR3 sequence reads: CASRVRGALTHEQFF. CDR3 nucleotides: TGTGCCAGCAGAGTCCGGGGGGCCCTTACACATGAGCAGTTCTTC.

A single count supports this clone. The chain links TRBV13 to TRBJ2-7; D may be TRBD1 (6 bases). V lost 6 bases and J lost 3, with 12 bases in between. The germline V gene has CDR1 PRHDT and CDR2 FYEKMQ (reference sequence). The CDR3 sequence is 13 residues long. CDR3 amino acids: CASRSGADYEQYF. Written as DNA, the CDR3 is TGTGCCAGCAGATCAGGGGCTGACTACGAGCAGTACTTC.

Turning to this clone: One end of the junction varies from germline; a read error may be responsible. This same CDR3 is encoded by further DNA sequences in the sample. V usage is TRBV28 and J usage is TRBJ2-5; D possibly corresponds to TRBD1 (7 bases). CDR3 length equals 15 residues. The germline V gene encodes CDR1 MDHEN and CDR2 SYDVKM. The CDR3: CASSLSGGYQETQYF. As DNA, the CDR3 is TGCGCCAGCAGTTTATCAGGGGGGTACCAAGAGACCCAGTACTTC.

The rearrangement links TRBV18 to TRBJ1-1; D is possibly TRBD1 (6 bases). Germline CDR1 KGHSH, CDR2 LQKENI. The CDR3 runs 17 residues. The V and J ends lost 3 bases and 5 bases respectively, with 22 bases between them. The CDR3 DNA reads TGTGCCAGCTCACCGAGGGAAGTTGGACTAGGGGGAACTGAAGCTTTCTTT. Protein product: CASSPREVGLGGTEAFF.

V gene TRBV15 combines with J gene TRBJ1-1, with 8 bases fitting TRBD1. CDR3 length: 13 residues. V dropped 0 bases and J dropped 7; count of bases not matched to a gene: 1. Germline CDR1 and CDR2: LNHNV and YYDKDF (reference sequence). The CDR3 protein is CATSRETGDEAFF. The CDR3 DNA reads as TGTGCCACCAGCAGAGAGACAGGGGATGAAGCTTTCTTT.